A selection of T cell receptor beta chains follows, all from one sample in a study of T cells in Graves' hyperthyroidism and ophthalmopathy. MiXCR was run by TCRdb on the multiplex PCR reads, yielding one entry per CDR3 protein. The profile covers roughly 510,000 distinct CDR3 sequences, with less than 25% appearing a single time and about 30% taken by the ten largest. Specimen: blood. Receptor source: a man between 18 and 29 years old with Graves' hyperthyroidism. CDR3s include the opening cysteine and the closing phenylalanine or tryptophan. D genes are given only for firm matches. Clone sizes are given selectively: once, few, many, or a class where the clone is expanded.

v_call,clone_size,j_call,d_call,cdr3_length,cdr3_aa,cdr3_nt
TRBV6-1,few,TRBJ1-5,.,15,CASSLAHMGNQPQHF,TGTGCCAGCAGTCTGGCTCACATGGGCAATCAGCCCCAGCATTTT
TRBV7-2,many,TRBJ2-5,.,15,CASSFFGGVGETQYF,TGTGCCAGCAGCTTTTTCGGCGGGGTGGGAGAGACCCAGTACTTC
TRBV28,many,TRBJ1-2,.,15,CASSLTQAALTGYTF,TGTGCCAGCAGCCTGACTCAGGCAGCCTTGACTGGCTACACCTTC
TRBV28,.,TRBJ1-3,TRBD1,16,CASSFGTGRYGNTIYF,TGTGCCAGCAGTTTTGGGACAGGGCGTTACGGAAACACCATATATTTT
TRBV11-3,.,TRBJ1-2,.,14,CASSSSVGRYGYTF,TGTGCCAGCAGCTCGTCGGTAGGGCGGTATGGCTACACCTTC
TRBV24-1,many,TRBJ2-7,.,14,CATSDFTGNSQQYF,TGTGCCACCAGTGATTTCACAGGAAACAGTCAGCAGTACTTC
TRBV9,many,TRBJ1-2,TRBD1,14,CASSVLSGQGFYTF,TGTGCCAGCAGCGTCCTCTCGGGACAGGGCTTCTACACCTTC
TRBV2,many,TRBJ1-2,TRBD1,16,CASSEAASGQGDGYTF,TGTGCCAGCAGTGAAGCTGCTTCGGGACAGGGAGATGGCTACACCTTC
TRBV11-1,many,TRBJ1-2,TRBD1,14,CASSLRQGDYGYTF,TGTGCCAGCAGCTTACGACAGGGCGACTACGGCTACACCTTC
TRBV5-1,many,TRBJ1-1,TRBD1,15,CASSLAGTVYTEAFF,TGCGCCAGCAGCTTGGCAGGGACAGTGTACACTGAAGCTTTCTTT
TRBV24-1,many,TRBJ1-5,.,14,CATAPGHSNQPQHF,TGTGCCACCGCCCCGGGACATAGCAATCAGCCCCAGCATTTT
TRBV6-1,.,TRBJ1-2,.,11,CASTGTVGYTF,TGTGCCAGTACGGGGACGGTTGGCTACACCTTC
TRBV6-1,.,TRBJ2-2,TRBD1,15,CASSGRQGVAGELFF,TGTGCCAGCAGTGGTAGACAGGGGGTTGCCGGGGAGCTGTTTTTT
TRBV5-4,few,TRBJ1-5,.,15,CASSMGGGGNQPQHF,TGTGCCAGCAGCATGGGTGGAGGGGGCAATCAGCCCCAGCATTTT
TRBV24-1,many,TRBJ2-2,.,14,CATRGAGNTGELFF,TGTGCCACCCGGGGAGCGGGGAACACCGGGGAGCTGTTTTTT
TRBV18,.,TRBJ2-7,.,17,CASSLFGGQGYSYEQYF,TGTGCCAGCTCACTTTTCGGAGGGCAGGGCTACTCCTACGAGCAGTACTTC
TRBV28,many,TRBJ2-5,.,13,CASRRSSQETQYF,TGTGCCAGCAGGAGGAGCAGCCAAGAGACCCAGTACTTC
TRBV11-2,few,TRBJ2-2,TRBD2,16,CASSDLGLDEAGELFF,TGTGCCAGCAGCGACCTGGGACTAGACGAAGCCGGGGAGCTGTTTTTT
TRBV6-4,.,TRBJ2-7,TRBD1,15,CASDGFGTVFYEQYF,TGTGCCAGCGATGGTTTCGGGACAGTCTTTTACGAGCAGTACTTC
TRBV19,many,TRBJ1-1,TRBD1,15,CASSNDREVHTEAFF,TGTGCCAGTAGTAACGACAGGGAAGTACACACTGAAGCTTTCTTT
TRBV20-1,many,TRBJ2-5,TRBD2,13,CSVRVAGQETQYF,TGCAGTGTCAGGGTAGCGGGCCAAGAGACCCAGTACTTC
TRBV6-5,many,TRBJ2-2,.,13,CASSYFNTGELFF,TGTGCCAGCAGTTACTTCAACACCGGGGAGCTGTTTTTT
TRBV12-3/TRBV12-4,.,TRBJ2-2,TRBD1,15,CASSWGTAGTGELFF,TGTGCCAGCAGCTGGGGGACAGCCGGCACCGGGGAGCTGTTTTTT
TRBV20-1,many,TRBJ1-2,TRBD1,13,CSAPVGQGSGYTF,TGCAGTGCTCCAGTCGGACAGGGCAGTGGCTACACCTTC
TRBV7-9,.,TRBJ1-2,.,14,CASSSIPGYYDYTF,TGTGCCAGCAGCTCGATCCCAGGATACTATGACTACACCTTC
TRBV4-1,few,TRBJ2-7,TRBD1,15,CASSHRTGDVNEQYF,TGCGCCAGCAGCCACCGGACAGGGGATGTCAACGAGCAGTACTTC
TRBV30,many,TRBJ1-1,.,12,CAWRGDVKGSFF,TGTGCCTGGAGGGGGGACGTTAAGGGTTCTTTCTTT
TRBV5-6,few,TRBJ2-7,TRBD2,16,CASSFPLTSGSYEQYF,TGTGCCAGCAGTTTCCCGTTAACTAGCGGGAGCTACGAGCAGTACTTC
TRBV11-2,few,TRBJ2-2,.,16,CASSLGGGADTGELFF,TGTGCCAGCAGCTTAGGTGGCGGGGCGGACACCGGGGAGCTGTTTTTT
TRBV5-1,few,TRBJ2-7,TRBD2,15,CASSLALAASYEQYF,TGCGCCAGCAGCTTGGCCCTAGCGGCATCCTACGAGCAGTACTTC
TRBV6-2/TRBV6-3,many,TRBJ2-5,TRBD2,13,CASSATSLETQYF,TGTGCCAGCAGCGCGACTAGCTTGGAGACCCAGTACTTC
TRBV12-3/TRBV12-4,.,TRBJ2-7,.,12,CASSVGQFEQYF,TGTGCCAGCAGTGTCGGACAGTTCGAGCAGTACTTC
TRBV5-1,.,TRBJ1-2,TRBD1,12,CASSSAGGGYTF,TGCGCCAGCAGCTCCGCAGGGGGTGGCTACACCTTC
TRBV24-1,many,TRBJ1-5,TRBD1,14,CATSDRDRGGPQHF,TGTGCCACCAGTGATAGGGACAGGGGGGGACCCCAGCATTTT
TRBV19,few,TRBJ2-4,.,14,CASSRGGAKNIQYF,TGTGCCAGTAGTAGAGGGGGAGCCAAAAACATTCAGTACTTC
TRBV20-1,few,TRBJ2-7,TRBD2,17,CSARAISGGILAYEQYF,TGCAGTGCTAGGGCCATTAGCGGGGGGATCTTGGCCTACGAGCAGTACTTC